What follows are 14 T cell receptor beta chains derived from one specimen sequenced in a study of blood T cell repertoires in COVID-19. Here immunoSEQ multiplex PCR was the method, and the copy in TCRdb shows in-frame clones only, minus some. The table records a few hundred thousand clones, 81% of them present only once. Sequencing used peripheral blood. These receptors all come from a human donor with acute or convalescent COVID-19. The donor label of this sample is uncertain.

The chain has TRBV2 and TRBJ1-2, with D perhaps matching TRBD1 (5 bases). The ends were cut back, 4 bases at V and 11 bases at J, with 20 bases in the middle. Germline V CDR1 and CDR2: SNHLY, FYNNEI. The CDR3 length is 14 residues. CDR3 loop: CASSGRRGAEGYTF. The CDR3 region has the DNA TGTGCCAGCAGTGGAAGGAGGGGAGCGGAAGGGTACACCTTC. The full variable domain, in which reference TRBV2 and TRBJ1-2 provide the parts outside the CDR3, is EPEVTQTPSHQVTQMGQEVILRCVPISNHLYFYWYRQILGQKVEFLVSFYNNEISEKSEIFDDQFSVERPDGSNFTLKIRSTKLEDSAMYFCASSGRRGAEGYTFGSGTRLTVV.

This chain links TRBV6-5 with TRBJ1-1; 7 bases align to TRBD1. The length of the CDR3 is 14 residues. Germline CDR1 reads MNHEY; CDR2 reads SVGAGI. Trimming took 6 bases from V and 6 from J; bases not matched to a gene: 10. The CDR3 sequence is CASRMGPTGPEAFF. The CDR3 bases are TGTGCCAGCAGGATGGGCCCGACAGGGCCTGAAGCTTTCTTT.

The chain employs TRBV2 and TRBJ1-2; D not certain. V lost 8 bases, J lost 4 bases, and 17 bases lay in between. Per the germline V gene, CDR1 is SNHLY and CDR2 is FYNNEI. This CDR3 has 14 amino acids. This CDR3 is CASLREGGFYGYTF. CDR3 nucleotides: TGTGCCAGCCTCAGAGAAGGCGGATTCTATGGCTACACCTTC. Full variable domain (rest looked up from reference TRBV2 and TRBJ1-2): EPEVTQTPSHQVTQMGQEVILRCVPISNHLYFYWYRQILGQKVEFLVSFYNNEISEKSEIFDDQFSVERPDGSNFTLKIRSTKLEDSAMYFCASLREGGFYGYTFGSGTRLTVV.

The chain joins TRBV29-1 to TRBJ2-3; tentative D call: TRBD1 (6 bases). This CDR3 contains 11 residues. The V and J ends lost 7 bases and 5 bases respectively, with 10 bases between them. CDR1 and CDR2 (germline): SQVTM, ANQGSEA. In nucleotides, the CDR3 is TGCAGCGGGTGGACAGAAGATACGCAGTATTTT. It encodes CSGWTEDTQYF.

This clone has a single count. J is TRBJ1-1 and V is TRBV3-1 (or the pseudogene TRBV3-2); 8 positions match TRBD1. Germline V lookup: CDR1 LGHDT, CDR2 YNNKEL (reference sequence). Unmatched junction bases numbered 4, after V lost 2 bases and J lost 11 bases. This CDR3 comprises 12 residues. CDR3 DNA sequence: TGTGCCAGCAGCCAAACAGGGGACAGGGCTTTCTTT. It specifies CASSQTGDRAFF.

The chain links TRBV5-6 to TRBJ2-3, with 7 bases lining up with TRBD2. This CDR3 comprises 14 residues. Germline trimming cut 2 bases from V and 6 bases from J; bases unmatched to any gene: 6. Germline CDR1 reads SGHDT; CDR2 reads YYEEEE. The CDR3 spells CASSFRRGLDTQYF. For the CDR3, the DNA is TGTGCCAGCAGCTTCCGGCGGGGGTTGGATACGCAGTATTTT.

The genes are TRBV19 and TRBJ2-4; 9 nucleotides match TRBD2. With 1 base clipped from V and 9 bases from J, the junction kept 16 bases outside the gene matches. Germline CDR1 and CDR2: LNHDA and SQIVND (reference sequence). The CDR3 spans 18 residues. The CDR3 DNA follows: TGTGCCAGTAGTATAGCCCGGCGCGGGGGGGAAGGGAGGTTCATTCAGTACTTC. Amino acids: CASSIARRGGEGRFIQYF.

The chain links TRBV6-5 to TRBJ1-6, with no clear D. The CDR3 covers 14 residues. The germline gives CDR1 MNHEY, CDR2 SVGAGI. V lost 2 bases, J lost 7 bases, and 9 bases lay in between. The CDR3 loop reads CASSYGTQNSPLHF. Here the CDR3 DNA reads TGTGCCAGCAGTTACGGAACACAGAATTCACCCCTCCACTTT.

This chain links TRBV29-1 with TRBJ1-4; D unclear. Trimming shortened V by 0 bases and J by 4 bases, and 6 bases separated the two germline ends. The CDR3 is 13 amino acids. Germline lookup yields CDR1 SQVTM and CDR2 ANQGSEA. DNA of the CDR3: TGCAGCGTTGAAGAACAGCTTAATGAAAAACTGTTTTTT. It encodes CSVEEQLNEKLFF.

The CDR3 here is CSVITSGGAVGTQYF. CDR3 nucleotide sequence: TGCAGCGTGATAACTAGCGGGGGGGCCGTAGGAACGCAGTATTTT. This sequence joins TRBV29-1 and TRBJ2-3, with 13 nucleotides matching TRBD2. Germline CDR1 is SQVTM and CDR2 is ANQGSEA. This CDR3 is 15 amino acids long. V shed 6 bases and J 9 bases; nucleotides not matched to a gene: 12.

This rearrangement joins TRBV19 to TRBJ2-3; D gene ambiguous. Germline loops: CDR1 LNHDA, CDR2 SQIVND (reference sequence). The CDR3 contains 14 residues. V was shortened by 2 bases and J by 6 bases, with 12 bases between the two germline ends. The CDR3 spells CASSIPAGWDTQYF. The CDR3 DNA reads as TGTGCCAGTAGTATACCCGCCGGGTGGGATACGCAGTATTTT.

V usage is TRBV18 and J usage is TRBJ2-2; D gene ambiguous. The V gene's germline CDR1 is KGHSH and CDR2 LQKENI. This CDR3 has 17 amino acids. Between the trimmed V and J ends, which lost 3 bases and 0 bases, there was a span of 14 bases. In DNA, the CDR3 is TGTGCCAGCTCACCCGCACTCCCAGGCGCGAACACCGGGGAGCTGTTTTTT. Translation: CASSPALPGANTGELFF.

This clone was observed at least ten times. The chain uses TRBV7-9 and TRBJ2-7; no definite D call. V lost 0 bases, J lost 0 bases, and 9 bases lay in between. The CDR3 has 15 amino acids. From germline, CDR1 is SEHNR and CDR2 FQNEAQ (reference sequence). CDR3 DNA sequence: TGTGCCAGCAGCTTAGCCCTAGGCAGCTCCTACGAGCAGTACTTC. Its protein product is CASSLALGSSYEQYF.

The chain recombines TRBV10-3 with TRBJ2-7, with D possibly being TRBD2 (6 bases). V was shortened by 3 bases and J by 7 bases, with 13 bases between the two germline ends. CDR3 length equals 13 residues. From germline, CDR1 is ENHRY and CDR2 SYGVKD. This chain's CDR3 is CAISDGSRREQYF. In nucleotides, the CDR3 is TGTGCCATCAGTGACGGGAGTCGGCGGGAGCAGTACTTC.